This TCR beta chain came from a study of cytomegalovirus exposure and HLA in healthy donors. Study findings and constraints: A likely sequencing artifact accounted for one observed cluster of highly shared sequence variants. TCR beta V- and J-gene trimming was later associated with a missense DCLRE1C variant.

To note about this clone: Its antigen is unidentified.

The PCR was carried out with 60 Vbeta primers and 13 Jbeta primers. Repertoires were generated with immunoSEQ multiplex PCR, while TCRdb's copy carries only in-frame clones and drops some. The sample gives about 150,000 clones, 80% to 90% of which show up once; about 2.4% is in the top ten. The TCR originated in a male donor in good health and CMV-seronegative. The source material was PBMCs.

CDR3 DNA: TGTGCCAGCAGCTTAGCCCCGGCAGGGGGCGCCTACGAGCAGTACTTC. This translates into CASSLAPAGGAYEQYF. The chain carries TRBV7-2 and TRBJ2-7; 8 nucleotides agree with TRBD1. Germline V lookup: CDR1 SGHTA, CDR2 FQGNSA. V gave up 0 bases and J gave up 2 bases; unmatched junction bases: 6. The CDR3 is made up of 16 amino acids.